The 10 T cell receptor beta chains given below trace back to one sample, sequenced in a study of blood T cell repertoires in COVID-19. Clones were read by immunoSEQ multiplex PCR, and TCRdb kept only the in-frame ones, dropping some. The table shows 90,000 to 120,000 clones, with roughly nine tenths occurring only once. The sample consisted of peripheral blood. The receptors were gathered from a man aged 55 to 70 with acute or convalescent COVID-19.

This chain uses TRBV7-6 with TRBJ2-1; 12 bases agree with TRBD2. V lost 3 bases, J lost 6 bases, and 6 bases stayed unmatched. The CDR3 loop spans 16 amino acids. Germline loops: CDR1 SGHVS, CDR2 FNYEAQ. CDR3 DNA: TGTGCCAGCAGCTTTCGACTAGCGGGAGATCCCAATGAGCAGTTCTTC. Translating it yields CASSFRLAGDPNEQFF. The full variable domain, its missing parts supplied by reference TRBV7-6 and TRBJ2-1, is GAGVSQSPRYKVTKRGQDVALRCDPISGHVSLYWYRQALGQGPEFLTYFNYEAQQDKSGLPNDRFSAERPEGSISTLTIQRTEQRDSAMYRCASSFRLAGDPNEQFFGPGTRLTVL.

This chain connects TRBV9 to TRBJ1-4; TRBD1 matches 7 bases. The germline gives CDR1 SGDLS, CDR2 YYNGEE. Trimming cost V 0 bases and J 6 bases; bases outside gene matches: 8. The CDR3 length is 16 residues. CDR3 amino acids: CASSVAGGRGYEKLFF. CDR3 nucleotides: TGTGCCAGCAGCGTAGCTGGCGGCAGGGGGTATGAAAAACTGTTTTTT.

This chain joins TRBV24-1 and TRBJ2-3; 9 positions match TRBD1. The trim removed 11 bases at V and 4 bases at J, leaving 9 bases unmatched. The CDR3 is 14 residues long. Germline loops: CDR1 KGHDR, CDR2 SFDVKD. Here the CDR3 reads CASGTGQVSDTQYF. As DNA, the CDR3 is TGTGCCAGCGGGACAGGGCAAGTGTCAGATACGCAGTATTTT.

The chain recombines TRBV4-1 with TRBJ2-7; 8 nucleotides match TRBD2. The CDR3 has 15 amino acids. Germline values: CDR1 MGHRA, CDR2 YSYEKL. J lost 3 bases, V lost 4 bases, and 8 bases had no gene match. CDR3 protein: CASSLRGTSVYEQYF. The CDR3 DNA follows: TGCGCCAGCAGCCTACGGGGGACTAGTGTCTACGAGCAGTACTTC.

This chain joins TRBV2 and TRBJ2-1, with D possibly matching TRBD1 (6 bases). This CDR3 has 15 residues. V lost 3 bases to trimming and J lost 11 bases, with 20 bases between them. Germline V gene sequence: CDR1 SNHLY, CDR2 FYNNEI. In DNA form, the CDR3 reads TGTGCCAGCAGTGAGCTCCTATCCACAGGGCGGAAGCAGTTCTTC. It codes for CASSELLSTGRKQFF. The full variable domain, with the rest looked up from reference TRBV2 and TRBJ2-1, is EPEVTQTPSHQVTQMGQEVILRCVPISNHLYFYWYRQILGQKVEFLVSFYNNEISEKSEIFDDQFSVERPDGSNFTLKIRSTKLEDSAMYFCASSELLSTGRKQFFGPGTRLTVL.

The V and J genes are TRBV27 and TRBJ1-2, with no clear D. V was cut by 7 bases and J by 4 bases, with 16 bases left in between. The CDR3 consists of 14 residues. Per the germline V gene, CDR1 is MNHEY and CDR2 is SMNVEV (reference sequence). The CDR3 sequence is CASMSITSFYGYTF. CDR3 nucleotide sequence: TGTGCCAGCATGAGTATAACCTCTTTCTATGGCTACACCTTC.

CDR3 residues: CASSTNQPQHF. As DNA, the CDR3 is TGTGCCAGCAGTACTAATCAGCCCCAGCATTTT. The chain joins TRBV28 to TRBJ1-5; unclear D gene. The CDR3 has 11 amino acids. The germline V gene encodes CDR1 MDHEN and CDR2 SYDVKM. The V end was cut by 5 bases, the J end by 4 bases, with 3 bases between.

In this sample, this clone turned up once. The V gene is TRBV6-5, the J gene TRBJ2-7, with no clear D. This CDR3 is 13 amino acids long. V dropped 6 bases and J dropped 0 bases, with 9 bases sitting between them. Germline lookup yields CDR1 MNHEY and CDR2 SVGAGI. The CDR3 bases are TGTGCCAGCAGCCTAGAGTACTCCTACGAGCAGTACGTC. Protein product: CASSLEYSYEQYV.

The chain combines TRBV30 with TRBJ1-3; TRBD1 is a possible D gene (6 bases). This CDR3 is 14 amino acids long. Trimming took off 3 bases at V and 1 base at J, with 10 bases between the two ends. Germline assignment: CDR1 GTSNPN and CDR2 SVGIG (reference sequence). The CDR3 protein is CAWSQRGSGNTIYF. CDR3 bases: TGTGCCTGGAGCCAGAGGGGGTCTGGAAACACCATATATTTT. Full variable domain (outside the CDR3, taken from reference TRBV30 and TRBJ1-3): SQTIHQWPATLVQPVGSPLSLECTVEGTSNPNLYWYRQAAGRGLQLLFYSVGIGQISSEVPQNLSASRPQDRQFILSSKKLLLSDSGFYLCAWSQRGSGNTIYFGEGSWLTVV.

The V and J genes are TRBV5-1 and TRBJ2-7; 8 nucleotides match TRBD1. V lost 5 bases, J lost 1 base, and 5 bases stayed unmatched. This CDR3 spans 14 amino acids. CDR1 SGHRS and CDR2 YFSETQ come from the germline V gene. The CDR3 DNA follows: TGCGCCAGCAGGTTTGGGACAGGATCCTACGAGCAGTACTTC. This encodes CASRFGTGSYEQYF.